This T cell receptor beta chain was identified during a study of cytomegalovirus exposure and HLA in healthy donors. Worth noting for this clone: The antigen is not known.

General study points: Investigators reported approximately 170 TCR beta chains as tied to cytomegalovirus. The classifier was said to identify cytomegalovirus status with high specificity and sensitivity.

TCRdb's table, derived via immunoSEQ multiplex PCR, lists solely in-frame clones and lacks some. The sample comprises around 190,000 clones, roughly 81% of which are singletons, and roughly 1.2% rests with the top ten. The CDR3 contains 16 residues. J gave up 0 bases and V 5 bases, and 10 bases lay outside the gene matches. Germline V gene sequence: CDR1 SGHRS, CDR2 YFSETQ. The V call is TRBV5-1, the J call TRBJ2-7; 8 bases line up with TRBD1. Sequenced: PBMCs. The TCR comes from a woman between 25 and 40 years old in good health and CMV-seronegative. The CDR3 loop reads CASRGGQGGSSYEQYF. In DNA form, the CDR3 reads TGCGCCAGCAGGGGCGGACAGGGTGGGAGCTCCTACGAGCAGTACTTC. Together with reference TRBV5-1 and TRBJ2-7, the CDR3 gives the full variable domain: KAGVTQTPRYLIKTRGQQVTLSCSPISGHRSVSWYQQTPGQGLQFLFEYFSETQRNKGNFPGRFSGRQFSNSRSEMNVSTLELGDSALYLCASRGGQGGSSYEQYFGPGTRLTVT.